This T cell receptor beta chain comes out of a study of shared clonotypes between healthy human individuals. Looking at the study overall: The cohort comprised a couple of women and three men. Their ages spanned 18 to 49 years.

The V segment lost 6 bases and the J segment 0 bases; nucleotides outside the gene matches: 5. The CDR3 covers 15 residues. Germline V CDR1 and CDR2: MNHNS, SASEGT. In the authors' workflow: As immunoSEQ supplied junction-only sequences (without quality scores), filtering differed. Assay: immunoSEQ multiplex PCR; the TCRdb copy retains only in-frame clones and omits some. The V and J calls and clone size are taken from that table; D and trimming were inferred from the DNA. The data contain around 990,000 clones, 70% to 80% of them singletons. Adult donors, all healthy and HIV-negative, had no recent acute infections or vaccinations.

V and J are TRBV6-1 and TRBJ1-3; 7 nucleotides agree with TRBD1. The receptor comes from a man aged 18 to 35 in good health. Some clones in this sample may be carry-over from other donors' samples. The specimen sequenced was memory CD4+ T cells from PBMCs. Noted subset: CD45RA-negative fraction. CDR3 sequence reads: CASRGWTGSGNTIYF. In nucleotides, the CDR3 is TGTGCCAGCAGGGGATGGACAGGCTCTGGAAACACCATATATTTT.